The 24 T cell receptor beta chains below all came from one sample that was sequenced in a study of immune evolution from preneoplasia to lung adenocarcinoma. The method was immunoSEQ multiplex PCR; TCRdb's version includes in-frame clones alone and lacks a portion of them. The sample includes about 4,200 clones, approximately 80% of them seen just once. Sequenced material: FFPE adjacent normal lung tissue. These TCRs come from a person between 70 and 80 years old with lung adenocarcinoma.

V usage is TRBV28 and J usage is TRBJ1-4; 7 bases match TRBD1. The CDR3 is 13 residues long. V dropped 7 bases and J dropped 6; count of bases not matched to a gene: 5. The germline CDR1 and CDR2 sequences are MDHEN and SYDVKM. The DNA for the CDR3 is TGTGCCAGCACCAATGACAGGGATGAAAAACTGTTTTTT. Translation gives CASTNDRDEKLFF. Based on the CDR3 plus reference TRBV28 and TRBJ1-4, the full variable domain is DVKVTQSSRYLVKRTGEKVFLECVQDMDHENMFWYRQDPGLGLRLIYFSYDVKMKEKGDIPEGYSVSREKKERFSLILESASTNQTSMYLCASTNDRDEKLFFGSGTQLSVL.

The table lists this clone with a count of one. The chain is built from TRBV6-6 and TRBJ1-2; a weak D match, TRBD1 (5 bases). Germline values: CDR1 MNHNY, CDR2 SVGAGI (reference sequence). The CDR3 is 13 residues long. Trimming removed 0 bases from V and 8 bases from J, with 10 bases in between. CDR3 region: CASSYSGRDGYTF. For the CDR3, the DNA is TGTGCCAGCAGTTACTCGGGTCGGGACGGCTACACCTTC.

The rearrangement joins TRBV2 to TRBJ1-5; 9 bases are a match to TRBD1. Germline V lookup: CDR1 SNHLY, CDR2 FYNNEI. This CDR3 is 12 amino acids long. The junction had 7 bases not matched to a gene; V was cut back by 7 bases and J by 12 bases. The CDR3 sequence is CASMGDRGIQHF. The CDR3 coding sequence is TGTGCCAGCATGGGAGACAGGGGGATCCAGCATTTT.

The rearrangement uses TRBV7-9 and TRBJ1-2, with TRBD1 matching over 8 bases. CDR1 and CDR2 (germline): SEHNR, FQNEAQ (reference sequence). The J segment lost 4 bases and the V segment lost 5 bases, leaving 3 bases of the junction unmatched. This CDR3 has 13 residues. The CDR3 coding sequence is TGTGCCAGCAGCCTAGGACAGGGCTATGGCTACACCTTC. Translated, it gives CASSLGQGYGYTF.

CDR3 in amino acids: CAIQLTPLRREGYEQYF. In DNA, the CDR3 is TGTGCCATCCAGCTCACCCCCCTCCGGAGGGAGGGCTACGAGCAGTACTTC. The rearrangement joins TRBV7-9 to TRBJ2-7; 7 positions match TRBD2. CDR3 length equals 17 residues. CDR1 SEHNR and CDR2 FQNEAQ come from the germline V gene (reference sequence). Germline trimming cut 10 bases from V and 3 bases from J; bases unmatched to any gene: 21. Together with reference TRBV7-9 and TRBJ2-7, the CDR3 gives the full variable domain: DTGVSQNPRHKITKRGQNVTFRCDPISEHNRLYWYRQTLGQGPEFLTYFQNEAQLEKSRLLSDRFSAERPKGSFSTLEIQRTEQGDSAMYLCAIQLTPLRREGYEQYFGPGTRLTVT.

The rearrangement links TRBV5-6 to TRBJ1-4; no reliable D call. This CDR3 is built from 14 residues. Germline V gives CDR1 SGHDT, CDR2 YYEEEE. V lost 0 bases and J 10 bases, leaving 13 bases between the germline ends. The chain's CDR3 is CASSLEGLKGKLFF. The CDR3 DNA is TGTGCCAGCAGCTTGGAAGGACTGAAGGGAAAACTGTTTTTT.

The genes are TRBV14 and TRBJ2-5, with D unclear. This CDR3 contains 11 residues. Deletions cut 6 bases from V and 5 bases from J, with 7 bases between. Germline CDR1 and CDR2: SGHDN and FVKESK. CDR3 amino acids: CASSTHETQYF. The DNA for the CDR3 is TGTGCCAGCAGTACCCACGAGACCCAGTACTTC.

V usage is TRBV11-2 and J usage is TRBJ2-3; perhaps TRBD1 as D (5 bases). The CDR3 is 13 amino acids. CDR1 and CDR2 (germline): SGHAT, FQNNGV. Trimming pared 0 bases from V and 14 bases from J, leaving 15 bases between. The CDR3 DNA sequence: TGTGCCAGCAGCTTAGATCGACAGTCCATGTGGTATTTT. It codes for CASSLDRQSMWYF.

The chain is built from TRBV27 and TRBJ1-1, with D perhaps TRBD1 (6 bases). CDR3 length: 16 residues. Per germline, CDR1 MNHEY and CDR2 SMNVEV (reference sequence). Trimming removed 5 bases from V and 4 bases from J, with 20 bases in between. CDR3 DNA: TGTGCCAGCAGTCCCCCGGGGGCCCTTGGGGTCACTGAAGCTTTCTTT. Its protein product is CASSPPGALGVTEAFF.

The genes are TRBV7-2 and TRBJ2-1; D may match TRBD1 or TRBD2 (6 bases each). The V end was cut by 1 base, the J end by 2 bases, with 9 bases between. The CDR3 runs 15 residues. Germline CDR1 is SGHTA and CDR2 is FQGNSA. CDR3 bases: TGTGCCAGCAGCTTAGGTAGGGGGGCCTACAATGAGCAGTTCTTC. This codes for CASSLGRGAYNEQFF.

This clone was detected only a few times. V and J are TRBV19 and TRBJ2-3; 7 bases align to TRBD1. V lost 4 bases and J lost 1; bases outside the gene matches: 5. Looked up from germline, CDR1 is LNHDA and CDR2 is SQIVND (reference sequence). The CDR3 totals 15 residues. This CDR3 reads CASSKTGVGTDTQYF. The CDR3 nucleotides read TGTGCCAGTAGTAAAACAGGGGTCGGCACAGATACGCAGTATTTT.

On this clone: This sample includes further DNA sequences coding for the same CDR3. The CDR3 nucleotides are TGTGCCAGCAGTGAGTTAGGAGACACTGAAGCTTTCTTT. It specifies CASSELGDTEAFF. This rearrangement joins TRBV6-1 to TRBJ1-1; D gene ambiguous. V lost 3 bases to trimming and J lost 3 bases, with 8 bases between them. The germline gives CDR1 MNHNS, CDR2 SASEGT. This CDR3 is built from 13 residues.

The rearrangement joins TRBV2 to TRBJ1-5; 9 bases match TRBD1. The length of the CDR3 is 14 residues. Germline-derived CDR1 and CDR2 are SNHLY and FYNNEI. J gave up 5 bases and V 1 base, and 0 bases lay outside the gene matches. CDR3: CASSEGTGDQPQHF. CDR3 sequence (DNA): TGTGCCAGCAGTGAAGGGACAGGGGATCAGCCCCAGCATTTT.

The rearrangement joins TRBV5-1 to TRBJ2-7; D might be TRBD2 (7 bases). Trimming shortened V by 0 bases and J by 6 bases, and 13 bases separated the two germline ends. In germline, CDR1 is SGHRS, CDR2 YFSETQ. CDR3 length: 14 amino acids. The CDR3 spells CASSLAGGLSEQYF. The CDR3, as DNA: TGCGCCAGCAGCTTGGCCGGGGGGCTGAGCGAGCAGTACTTC.

J is TRBJ1-1 and V is TRBV7-3; tentatively, D is TRBD1 (6 bases). Deletions cut 4 bases from V and 7 bases from J, with 13 bases between. The germline V gene encodes CDR1 SGHTA and CDR2 FQGTGA. There are 13 residues in the CDR3. The CDR3: CASSYQGKGEAFF. The DNA of the CDR3 is TGTGCCAGCAGCTACCAGGGGAAGGGTGAAGCTTTCTTT.

CDR3 DNA sequence: TGTGCCAGCAGCGTGAGCATCACAGATACGCAGTATTTT. It translates to CASSVSITDTQYF. The V call is TRBV9, the J call TRBJ2-3; D unresolved. V was cut by 2 bases and J by 2 bases, with 6 bases left in between. CDR1 and CDR2 (germline): SGDLS, YYNGEE. The CDR3 sequence is 13 residues long.

The chain is built from TRBV10-2 and TRBJ1-2; 7 nucleotides line up with TRBD1. The V gene end was trimmed by 7 bases and the J gene end by 6 bases; junction bases not matched to a gene: 11. This CDR3 has 14 residues. Per germline, CDR1 WSHSY and CDR2 SAAADI. The CDR3 DNA is TGCGCCAGCACCCCCAGTCCGACAGGGAATGGCTACACCTTC. Encoded protein: CASTPSPTGNGYTF.

The rearrangement joins TRBV2 to TRBJ2-5; a possible D gene is TRBD1 (5 bases). Trimming shortened V by 3 bases and J by 4 bases, and 6 bases separated the two germline ends. The germline gives CDR1 SNHLY, CDR2 FYNNEI. The CDR3 contains 12 residues. The CDR3 DNA reads as TGTGCCAGCAGTGATAGGGGAGAGACCCAGTACTTC. It translates to CASSDRGETQYF.

The chain couples TRBV11-2 to TRBJ2-1; TRBD2 matches at 7 bases. The junction had 10 bases not matched to a gene; V was cut back by 5 bases and J by 6 bases. The germline CDR1 and CDR2 sequences are SGHAT and FQNNGV. The CDR3 has 15 residues. The CDR3 here is CASSDQGLAANEQFF. Here the CDR3 DNA reads TGTGCCAGCAGCGACCAAGGTCTAGCGGCCAATGAGCAGTTCTTC.

J is TRBJ2-5 and V is TRBV4-1; either TRBD1 or TRBD2 may fit D (5 bases each). Germline loops: CDR1 MGHRA, CDR2 YSYEKL. V lost 0 bases and J lost 2, with 10 bases in between. There are 15 residues in the CDR3. DNA for the CDR3: TGCGCCAGCAGCCAAGAACGGGGACCTCAAGAGACCCAGTACTTC. Translating gives CASSQERGPQETQYF.

This chain connects TRBV7-8 to TRBJ2-7; the D gene is possibly TRBD1 (7 bases). The CDR3 totals 14 residues. V was cut by 5 bases and J by 5 bases, with 16 bases left in between. Germline lookup yields CDR1 SGHVS and CDR2 FQNEAQ. The CDR3 coding sequence is TGTGCCAGCAGCGGGGGGACAGCCCCCCACGAGCAGTACTTC. Translating gives CASSGGTAPHEQYF.

DNA for the CDR3: TGTGCCAGCCTTACAGGGTTCGGGTCACCCCTCCACTTT. Its translation: CASLTGFGSPLHF. V usage is TRBV14 and J usage is TRBJ1-6; D perhaps matches TRBD1 (6 bases). CDR1 SGHDN and CDR2 FVKESK come from the germline V gene. The CDR3 extends over 13 amino acids. Trimming shortened V by 8 bases and J by 10 bases, and 15 bases separated the two germline ends.

The rearrangement uses TRBV9 and TRBJ2-3; D remains unclear. The CDR3 length is 15 residues. Trimming removed 4 bases from V and 2 bases from J, with 14 bases in between. CDR1 and CDR2 (germline): SGDLS, YYNGEE. The CDR3 sequence: CASSPRPIPTDTQYF. DNA for the CDR3: TGTGCCAGCAGCCCGCGCCCCATCCCCACAGATACGCAGTATTTT.

This clone was seen a handful of times. The chain has TRBV2 and TRBJ2-6, with D hard to call. The ends were cut back, 6 bases at V and 0 bases at J, with 9 bases in the middle. CDR1 is SNHLY and CDR2 is FYNNEI in the germline V gene. The CDR3 loop spans 15 amino acids. The CDR3 DNA reads TGTGCCAGCAGCCGACCGGACTCTGGGGCCAACGTCCTGACTTTC. Its protein is CASSRPDSGANVLTF.